The 30 T cell receptor beta chains in this list originate from one sample, sequenced in a study of a mutant IDH1 vaccine in newly diagnosed glioma. The time point is: baseline, week 1 (first vaccination visit). This sample's treatment: pre-vaccination baseline after standard-of-care therapy. Method: immunoSEQ multiplex PCR; TCRdb's copy keeps in-frame clones and lacks some. There are about 34,000 clones in the sample; approximately 80% occur only once, and approximately 9.4% lies in the top ten. The specimen comprised peripheral blood mononuclear cells (PBMCs), sampled from a glioma patient treated with radiotherapy, temozolomide or both. These TCRs come from a man aged 50-60 years with glioma. Some clones in this sample may be carry-over from other donors' samples.

The rearrangement joins TRBV6-6 to TRBJ1-2; 10 nucleotides agree with TRBD1. The CDR3 has 14 amino acids. Germline CDR1 reads MNHNY; CDR2 reads SVGAGI (reference sequence). V shed 6 bases and J 4 bases; nucleotides not matched to a gene: 5. CDR3 nucleotide sequence: TGTGCCAGCAGGTCCGGGACAGGGGTCTATGGCTACACCTTC. This gives the protein CASRSGTGVYGYTF.

This chain joins TRBV15 and TRBJ2-5; 8 nucleotides match TRBD1. The V and J ends lost 1 base and 5 bases, in that order; junction bases with no gene match: 6. CDR3 length: 15 residues. From germline, CDR1 is LNHNV and CDR2 YYDKDF (reference sequence). The CDR3: CATSRGQGSLETQYF. DNA of the CDR3: TGTGCCACCAGCAGAGGACAGGGGAGTTTGGAGACCCAGTACTTC.

This clone has more than one count but fewer than ten. J is TRBJ1-1 and V is TRBV10-3; D not resolved. Trimming took 3 bases from V and 0 from J, leaving 5 bases between them. The CDR3 covers 13 residues. Germline V gene lookup returns CDR1 ENHRY and CDR2 SYGVKD. This chain's CDR3 is CAISESMNTEAFF. Here the CDR3 DNA reads TGTGCCATCAGTGAAAGCATGAACACTGAAGCTTTCTTT.

V gene TRBV9 combines with J gene TRBJ2-3; D is unclear. CDR3 length: 15 amino acids. Germline-derived CDR1 and CDR2 are SGDLS and YYNGEE. Trimming removed 4 bases from V and 1 base from J, with 13 bases in between. CDR3 DNA: TGTGCCAGCAGCCCAGAGGCGTGGGGCACAGATACGCAGTATTTT. Protein product: CASSPEAWGTDTQYF.

The chain uses TRBV20-1 and TRBJ1-1, with D uncertain. The CDR3 extends over 11 amino acids. Germline CDR1 DFQATT, CDR2 SNEGSKA (reference sequence). Trimming stripped 6 bases from V and 2 bases from J, with 7 bases between. CDR3 protein: CSALVNTEAFF. The CDR3 nucleotides read TGCAGTGCCCTCGTAAACACTGAAGCTTTCTTT.

The genes are TRBV18 and TRBJ2-7, with D possibly TRBD1 on 5 matching bases. Trimming removed 3 bases at V and 6 bases at J, with 12 bases between. Germline CDR1 is KGHSH and CDR2 is LQKENI. The CDR3 consists of 13 residues. The CDR3 bases are TGTGCCAGCTCACCGGGCACAGGCGGCGAGCAGTACTTC. Protein product: CASSPGTGGEQYF. The complete variable domain, with remaining parts taken from reference TRBV18 and TRBJ2-7, reads NAGVMQNPRHLVRRRGQEARLRCSPMKGHSHVYWYRQLPEEGLKFMVYLQKENIIDESGMPKERFSAEFPKEGPSILRIQQVVRGDSAAYFCASSPGTGGEQYFGPGTRLTVT.

The gene calls are TRBV30 and TRBJ2-1; 15 positions agree with TRBD2. This CDR3 comprises 16 residues. Looked up from germline, CDR1 is GTSNPN and CDR2 is SVGIG (reference sequence). With 3 bases clipped from V and 12 bases from J, the junction kept 12 bases outside the gene matches. CDR3 nucleotide sequence: TGTGCCTGGAGCCTAAGAGGACTAGCGGGGGGGCCGGGGCAGTTCTTC. It translates to CAWSLRGLAGGPGQFF.

A single count supports this clone. This rearrangement joins TRBV9 to TRBJ1-2; 9 bases are a match to TRBD1. After removal of 0 bases from V and 4 bases from J, the junction contained 4 bases not matched to a gene. Germline V gene sequence: CDR1 SGDLS, CDR2 YYNGEE. The CDR3 extends over 15 amino acids. The CDR3 bases are TGTGCCAGCAGCGTAGGGGGACAGGGATCCTATGGCTACACCTTC. Its translation is CASSVGGQGSYGYTF.

This rearrangement joins TRBV19 to TRBJ1-1; possible D gene TRBD1, 5 bases. The ends were cut back, 5 bases at V and 1 base at J, with 8 bases in the middle. Germline values: CDR1 LNHDA, CDR2 SQIVND (reference sequence). This CDR3 spans 13 amino acids. The CDR3 DNA reads as TGTGCCAGTAGTTTGACAGAGAACACTGAAGCTTTCTTT. This encodes CASSLTENTEAFF.

This rearrangement joins TRBV5-4 to TRBJ2-5, with D possibly matching TRBD2 (5 bases). V shed 0 bases and J shed 2 bases, with 8 bases lying between them. The V gene's germline CDR1 is SGHNT and CDR2 YYREEE (reference sequence). CDR3 size: 14 residues. The CDR3 sequence is CASSLARGQETQYF. Written as DNA, the CDR3 is TGTGCCAGCAGCTTGGCCCGGGGACAAGAGACCCAGTACTTC.

The J gene is TRBJ2-3, the V gene TRBV2, with 7 positions matching TRBD2. The ends lost 10 bases at V and 3 bases at J; junction bases unmatched: 1. Germline CDR1 is SNHLY and CDR2 is FYNNEI. The CDR3 consists of 11 residues. The CDR3 sequence: CATGGTDTQYF. The CDR3 DNA sequence: TGTGCCACCGGGGGGACAGATACGCAGTATTTT.

The chain links TRBV10-3 to TRBJ2-2; a possible D gene is TRBD2 (6 bases). Per the germline V gene, CDR1 is ENHRY and CDR2 is SYGVKD. V was cut by 0 bases and J by 3 bases, with 8 bases left in between. The CDR3 spans 15 residues. The DNA for the CDR3 is TGTGCCATCAGTGAGTCACGCGGGGACACCGGGGAGCTGTTTTTT. Its protein is CAISESRGDTGELFF.

The genes are TRBV9 and TRBJ2-5; 8 bases fit TRBD2. This CDR3 spans 15 amino acids. The ends lost 1 base at V and 4 bases at J; junction bases unmatched: 6. Germline V CDR1 and CDR2: SGDLS, YYNGEE. This CDR3 is CASSVNPGGGETQYF. In DNA form, the CDR3 reads TGTGCCAGCAGCGTAAACCCCGGGGGGGGAGAGACCCAGTACTTC. Full variable domain (rest looked up from reference TRBV9 and TRBJ2-5): DSGVTQTPKHLITATGQRVTLRCSPRSGDLSVYWYQQSLDQGLQFLIQYYNGEERAKGNILERFSAQQFPDLHSELNLSSLELGDSALYFCASSVNPGGGETQYFGPGTRLLVL.

This chain uses TRBV7-7 with TRBJ2-7; no clear D. Per the germline V gene, CDR1 is SSHAT and CDR2 is FNYEAQ (reference sequence). CDR3 length: 14 amino acids. V gave up 6 bases and J gave up 1 base, with 13 bases separating them. The chain's CDR3 is CASRPLPSSYEQYF. CDR3 nucleotide sequence: TGTGCCAGCAGGCCACTGCCGTCTTCCTACGAGCAGTACTTC.

The chain combines TRBV4-1 with TRBJ1-5, with D maybe TRBD1 (5 bases). This CDR3 comprises 15 residues. Per the germline V gene, CDR1 is MGHRA and CDR2 is YSYEKL. The V end lost 1 base, the J end lost 4 bases, and 11 bases lay between the germline ends. The CDR3 sequence is CASSQVTGDNQPQHF. DNA for the CDR3: TGCGCCAGCAGCCAAGTTACGGGGGATAATCAGCCCCAGCATTTT.

V gene TRBV15 combines with J gene TRBJ2-2; D is perhaps TRBD1 (6 bases). Germline values: CDR1 LNHNV, CDR2 YYDKDF (reference sequence). The CDR3 consists of 15 residues. V lost 0 bases, J lost 7 bases, and 12 bases lay in between. CDR3 sequence reads: CATSRDPGANGELFF. The CDR3 coding sequence is TGTGCCACCAGCAGAGATCCAGGGGCGAACGGGGAGCTGTTTTTT.

The chain joins TRBV7-3 to TRBJ2-5, with a tentative D call TRBD1 (5 bases). Per germline, CDR1 SGHTA and CDR2 FQGTGA. The CDR3 is 14 residues long. Trimming stripped 4 bases from V and 2 bases from J, with 11 bases between. The CDR3 sequence is CASSSGQGQETQYF. CDR3 in DNA: TGTGCCAGCAGCTCGGGCCAGGGACAAGAGACCCAGTACTTC.

V usage is TRBV10-3 and J usage is TRBJ2-7; TRBD1 matches at 8 bases. There are 14 residues in the CDR3. V lost 7 bases, J lost 5 bases, and 10 bases stayed unmatched. From germline, CDR1 is ENHRY and CDR2 SYGVKD. The CDR3 protein is CAIKRGQDVDEQYF. The CDR3 DNA reads as TGTGCCATCAAGAGGGGACAGGACGTGGACGAGCAGTACTTC.

This clone was counted between two and nine times. This rearrangement joins TRBV7-2 to TRBJ1-2, with 7 bases fitting TRBD1. CDR1 SGHTA and CDR2 FQGNSA come from the germline V gene. There are 13 residues in the CDR3. The trim removed 5 bases at V and 8 bases at J, leaving 8 bases unmatched. CDR3 nucleotides: TGTGCCAGCAGCCCCCAACAGGGACAGGGCTACACCTTC. It is translated as CASSPQQGQGYTF.

The chain employs TRBV19 and TRBJ2-7; 8 positions match TRBD1. With V trimmed by 6 bases and J by 5 bases, 15 bases remained unmatched. Per the germline V gene, CDR1 is LNHDA and CDR2 is SQIVND (reference sequence). The CDR3 runs to 16 residues. In nucleotides, the CDR3 is TGTGCCAGTAGCCCCGGGTGGGGAGACAGGGGCAACGAGCAGTACTTC. Its translation: CASSPGWGDRGNEQYF.

The chain couples TRBV2 to TRBJ2-2; 9 bases are a match to TRBD2. With V trimmed by 4 bases and J by 3 bases, 6 bases remained unmatched. CDR1 and CDR2 from the germline V gene are SNHLY and FYNNEI. This CDR3 has 16 residues. CDR3 nucleotides: TGTGCCAGCAGTGGAGAGGCGGGAGGGTACACCGGGGAGCTGTTTTTT. Its translation is CASSGEAGGYTGELFF.

The chain employs TRBV6-4 and TRBJ1-2; 7 bases match TRBD1. CDR3 length: 13 residues. The J segment lost 2 bases and the V segment lost 6 bases, leaving 3 bases of the junction unmatched. Germline lookup yields CDR1 MRHNA and CDR2 SNTAGT. The CDR3 sequence: CASRVGQNYGYTF. CDR3 bases: TGTGCCAGCAGGGTGGGACAGAACTATGGCTACACCTTC.

The chain links TRBV7-6 to TRBJ1-4; D is ambiguous. The V end lost 4 bases, the J end lost 6 bases, and 15 bases lay between the germline ends. The CDR3 loop spans 15 amino acids. Germline V gives CDR1 SGHVS, CDR2 FNYEAQ. The DNA of the CDR3 is TGTGCCAGCAGCTCCCCCGGGGTTCCGGATGAAAAACTGTTTTTT. Its protein product is CASSSPGVPDEKLFF.

The sample holds a few counts of this clone. The chain is built from TRBV11-1 and TRBJ1-1; D call uncertain. CDR1 and CDR2 from the germline V gene are SGHAT and FQDESV (reference sequence). CDR3 size: 12 residues. Deletions cut 6 bases from V and 3 bases from J, with 8 bases between. The CDR3 coding sequence is TGTGCCAGCAGGCTTCGGGACACTGAAGCTTTCTTT. It translates to CASRLRDTEAFF.

This chain links TRBV5-1 with TRBJ2-5, with D unclear. V was clipped by 5 bases and J by 0 bases, with 5 bases between them. The CDR3 spans 12 residues. CDR1 and CDR2 (germline): SGHRS, YFSETQ. CDR3 nucleotides: TGCGCCAGCAGGGTATACCAAGAGACCCAGTACTTC. Translation gives CASRVYQETQYF.

The chain has TRBV6-5 and TRBJ2-7; D is ambiguous. V was shortened by 2 bases and J by 4 bases, with 9 bases between the two germline ends. In germline, CDR1 is MNHEY, CDR2 SVGAGI. This CDR3 has 13 amino acids. The CDR3 nucleotides read TGTGCCAGCAGTTACGGGTCCCGATACGAGCAGTACTTC. Amino acid sequence: CASSYGSRYEQYF.

The V and J genes are TRBV14 and TRBJ2-5; TRBD2 matches at 8 bases. The junction had 1 base not matched to a gene; V was cut back by 4 bases and J by 3 bases. Germline V CDR1 and CDR2: SGHDN, FVKESK. This CDR3 comprises 13 residues. CDR3 in amino acids: CASSLGREETQYF. In DNA form, the CDR3 reads TGTGCCAGCAGCCTCGGGAGGGAAGAGACCCAGTACTTC.

This clone came up once. J is TRBJ2-2 and V is TRBV12-5; TRBD2 matches at 10 bases. The trim removed 2 bases at V and 10 bases at J, leaving 4 bases unmatched. CDR3 length: 14 amino acids. Germline CDR1 and CDR2: LGHNT and FRNRAP. CDR3 bases: TGTGCTAGTGGTTTGAACAGCGGGGGGGCGGAGCTGTTTTTT. Translated: CASGLNSGGAELFF.

The CDR3 spells CASSLEAAANYGYTF. As DNA, the CDR3 is TGTGCCAGCAGCTTAGAAGCCGCGGCTAACTATGGCTACACCTTC. The chain combines TRBV7-2 with TRBJ1-2, with D unclear. CDR1 and CDR2 from the germline V gene are SGHTA and FQGNSA. The CDR3 is made up of 15 amino acids. Trimming cost V 1 base and J 0 bases, with 9 bases left between them.

This clone was seen once. V gene TRBV7-9 combines with J gene TRBJ2-3; D perhaps matches TRBD2 (5 bases). The CDR3 contains 13 residues. V was clipped by 7 bases and J by 0 bases, with 8 bases between them. The germline gives CDR1 SEHNR, CDR2 FQNEAQ (reference sequence). The CDR3 sequence is CASIRTSTDTQYF. For the CDR3, the DNA is TGTGCCAGCATTAGGACTAGCACAGATACGCAGTATTTT.